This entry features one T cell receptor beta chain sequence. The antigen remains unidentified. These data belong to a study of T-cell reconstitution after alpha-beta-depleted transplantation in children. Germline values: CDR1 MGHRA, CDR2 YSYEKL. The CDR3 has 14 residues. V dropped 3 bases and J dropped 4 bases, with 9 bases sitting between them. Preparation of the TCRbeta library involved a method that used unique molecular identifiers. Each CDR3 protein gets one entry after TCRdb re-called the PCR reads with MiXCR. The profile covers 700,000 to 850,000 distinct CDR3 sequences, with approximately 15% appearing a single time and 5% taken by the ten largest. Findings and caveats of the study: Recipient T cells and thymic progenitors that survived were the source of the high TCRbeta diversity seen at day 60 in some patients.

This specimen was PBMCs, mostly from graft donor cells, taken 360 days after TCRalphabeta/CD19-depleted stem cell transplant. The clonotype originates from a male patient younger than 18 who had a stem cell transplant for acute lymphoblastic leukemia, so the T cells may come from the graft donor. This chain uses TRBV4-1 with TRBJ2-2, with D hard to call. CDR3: CASSHSAGTGELFF. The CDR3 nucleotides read TGCGCCAGCAGCCACTCCGCAGGCACCGGGGAGCTGTTTTTT.